This T cell receptor (beta chain) was sequenced during a study of cytotoxic CD8 clonotypes in ibrutinib-treated CLL. Clones were sequenced by immunoSEQ multiplex PCR, and TCRdb holds only the in-frame ones, with some missing. The data contain approximately 190,000 clones, roughly 65% of them singletons. This CDR3 contains 15 residues. The germline CDR1 and CDR2 sequences are KGHSH and LQKENI. Trimming removed 3 bases from V and 8 bases from J; junction bases left unmatched: 10. The chain uses TRBV18 and TRBJ1-1, with 9 positions matching TRBD1. The specimen was PBMCs, collected after 12 months of ibrutinib treatment. The TCR comes from a human donor with chronic lymphocytic leukemia. The CDR3 is CASSPRDRAVTEAFF. DNA of the CDR3: TGTGCCAGCTCACCGAGGGACAGGGCCGTTACGGAAGCTTTCTTT.